These 26 T cell receptor beta chains came from one sample sequenced in a study of cytomegalovirus exposure and HLA in healthy donors. Generated by immunoSEQ multiplex PCR, the TCRdb table keeps only in-frame clones and is missing some. The sample includes tens of thousands of clones, almost 85% of them seen just once. Sequencing was performed on PBMCs. These receptors all stem from a woman aged 18-35 years in good health and CMV-seropositive.

This clone was detected a few times. This sequence joins TRBV6-1 and TRBJ1-5, with 10 bases identical to TRBD1. This CDR3 is built from 14 residues. V dropped 10 bases and J dropped 6; count of bases not matched to a gene: 9. From germline, CDR1 is MNHNS and CDR2 SASEGT. The CDR3 is CATAGTGEFQPQHF. CDR3 nucleotide sequence: TGTGCCACCGCCGGGACAGGGGAGTTTCAGCCCCAGCATTTT.

This clone was observed a handful of times. The chain combines TRBV7-3 with TRBJ2-6; possible D gene TRBD2, 7 bases. Trimming left V 5 bases short and J 4 bases short, with 15 bases between. In germline, CDR1 is SGHTA, CDR2 FQGTGA. The CDR3 runs 16 residues. The CDR3 region has the DNA TGTGCCAGCAGCCCGGGGAGGGGGATCGGGGCCAACGTCCTGACTTTC. Encoded protein: CASSPGRGIGANVLTF.

The chain joins TRBV27 to TRBJ2-3; 7 nucleotides match TRBD1. The V gene's germline CDR1 is MNHEY and CDR2 SMNVEV (reference sequence). With 5 bases clipped from V and 2 bases from J, the junction kept 31 bases outside the gene matches. This CDR3 is built from 23 residues. The chain's CDR3 is CASSPRRWYRGRTFLTNTDTQYF. The CDR3 nucleotides are TGTGCCAGCAGTCCCAGACGATGGTACAGGGGACGTACCTTTTTAACGAACACAGATACGCAGTATTTT.

V is TRBV4-3 and J is TRBJ2-3; 9 nucleotides align to TRBD2. CDR1 LGHNA and CDR2 YSLEER come from the germline V gene. This CDR3 spans 18 amino acids. The V gene end was trimmed by 2 bases and the J gene end by 2 bases; junction bases not matched to a gene: 11. The CDR3 sequence: CASSQRAVASGVTDTQYF. The CDR3 DNA is TGCGCCAGCAGCCAAAGGGCGGTCGCTAGCGGGGTCACAGATACGCAGTATTTT.

The chain joins TRBV6-5 to TRBJ1-2; TRBD1 is a possible D gene (6 bases). This CDR3 spans 14 amino acids. Germline CDR1 is MNHEY and CDR2 is SVGAGI. The V end was cut by 2 bases, the J end by 4 bases, with 11 bases between. The DNA for the CDR3 is TGTGCCAGCAGTTACCGGGACAACTTCTATGGCTACACCTTC. Its translation: CASSYRDNFYGYTF.

The chain carries TRBV7-3 and TRBJ1-2; D is undetermined. CDR1 is SGHTA and CDR2 is FQGTGA in the germline V gene. The CDR3 contains 13 residues. The V gene lost 2 bases and the J gene lost 5 bases, with 9 bases spanning the gap. In DNA, the CDR3 is TGTGCCAGCAGCTTATTCATCCGGTATGGCTACACCTTC. Translation gives CASSLFIRYGYTF.

The chain couples TRBV9 to TRBJ2-2; D call uncertain. The CDR3 sequence is 14 residues long. Trimming removed 0 bases from V and 6 bases from J, with 9 bases in between. Germline V gene lookup returns CDR1 SGDLS and CDR2 YYNGEE. Here the CDR3 DNA reads TGTGCCAGCAGCGTAGCGGTCTTGGCCGGGGAGCTGTTTTTT. As protein: CASSVAVLAGELFF.

This chain connects TRBV9 to TRBJ1-5, with D maybe TRBD1 (6 bases). The V end was cut by 0 bases, the J end by 2 bases, with 9 bases between. The CDR3 is 15 residues long. Germline values: CDR1 SGDLS, CDR2 YYNGEE. As DNA, the CDR3 is TGTGCCAGCAGCGTAGGGTCAGGGGGCAATCAGCCCCAGCATTTT. Translated: CASSVGSGGNQPQHF.

J is TRBJ1-1 and V is TRBV23-1, with D maybe TRBD1 (6 bases). TRBV23-1 has ORF status, its function being uncertain. With 1 base removed from V and 3 bases from J, the gap between germline ends came to 15 bases. This CDR3 has 16 amino acids. CDR3: CASSQLQGHWDTEAFF. As DNA, the CDR3 is TGCGCCAGCAGTCAATTACAGGGTCACTGGGACACTGAAGCTTTCTTT.

This chain connects TRBV19 to TRBJ2-7, with 7 bases lining up with TRBD1. Germline CDR1 LNHDA, CDR2 SQIVND (reference sequence). The V segment lost 6 bases and the J segment 6 bases; nucleotides outside the gene matches: 8. This CDR3 comprises 13 residues. The chain's CDR3 is CASRLTGTGEQYF. In nucleotides, the CDR3 is TGTGCCAGTAGACTGACAGGGACGGGCGAGCAGTACTTC.

The chain carries TRBV6-1 and TRBJ2-1; D ambiguous. The CDR3 covers 15 residues. Trimming took 6 bases from V and 3 from J, leaving 15 bases between them. The germline gives CDR1 MNHNS, CDR2 SASEGT. As DNA, the CDR3 is TGTGCCAGCAGGCTCAGAAATGACAACTACAATGAGCAGTTCTTC. Translated: CASRLRNDNYNEQFF.

The chain joins TRBV2 to TRBJ1-5; 8 bases map to TRBD1. V was pared by 7 bases and J by 0 bases, with 14 bases of the junction left unmatched. The germline V gene encodes CDR1 SNHLY and CDR2 FYNNEI. This CDR3 is built from 18 residues. The DNA for the CDR3 is TGTGCCAGCACCTCACACCCCGGGACAGGAGTTAGCAATCAGCCCCAGCATTTT. Amino acid sequence: CASTSHPGTGVSNQPQHF.

This clone appeared a few times. The V and J genes are TRBV6-1 and TRBJ1-2; no clear D. Trimming took off 6 bases at V and 4 bases at J, with 15 bases between the two ends. Germline-derived CDR1 and CDR2 are MNHNS and SASEGT. The CDR3 has 14 residues. The CDR3 protein is CASSPSTETYGYTF. The CDR3 DNA is TGTGCCAGCAGCCCTTCCACAGAGACCTATGGCTACACCTTC.

V and J are TRBV28 and TRBJ2-5; 9 positions agree with TRBD2. V shed 8 bases, J shed 5 bases, and the junction held 6 bases outside the gene matches. This CDR3 has 13 residues. CDR1 is MDHEN and CDR2 is SYDVKM in the germline V gene. The CDR3 loop is CASGILAGETQYF. The CDR3 DNA reads as TGTGCCAGCGGGATCCTAGCGGGGGAGACCCAGTACTTC.

This chain uses TRBV27 with TRBJ2-2, with 7 bases that match TRBD1. Germline lookup yields CDR1 MNHEY and CDR2 SMNVEV (reference sequence). There are 17 residues in the CDR3. Losses at the gene ends were 2 bases for V and 6 bases for J; bases not matched to a gene: 12. CDR3 sequence: CASSLGTGVAYPGELFF. The CDR3, as DNA: TGTGCCAGCAGTTTAGGAACAGGGGTGGCCTACCCCGGGGAGCTGTTTTTT.

J is TRBJ2-7 and V is TRBV15; 10 positions match TRBD1. The CDR3 spans 16 residues. Germline-derived CDR1 and CDR2 are LNHNV and YYDKDF (reference sequence). V was pared by 2 bases and J by 3 bases, with 7 bases of the junction left unmatched. The DNA for the CDR3 is TGTGCCACCAGCAGATCCGGGGGGACAGGGGACTACGAGCAGTACTTC. Translated, it gives CATSRSGGTGDYEQYF.

The rearrangement uses TRBV13 and TRBJ2-7; 9 positions agree with TRBD2. CDR1 is PRHDT, CDR2 FYEKMQ, per germline (reference sequence). The V and J ends lost 4 bases and 7 bases, in that order; junction bases with no gene match: 11. The CDR3 loop spans 15 amino acids. The CDR3 is CASSSLGGGAGEQYF. The CDR3 DNA reads as TGTGCCAGCAGCTCGCTCGGCGGGGGGGCTGGGGAGCAGTACTTC.

The rearrangement uses TRBV9 and TRBJ1-1; 9 bases are shared with TRBD1. The CDR3 consists of 14 residues. The V gene's germline CDR1 is SGDLS and CDR2 YYNGEE. V gave up 3 bases and J gave up 11 bases; unmatched junction bases: 11. The DNA of the CDR3 is TGTGCCAGCAGCGAGCCCCCGACAGGGGGGAAGGCTTTCTTT. It encodes CASSEPPTGGKAFF.

The chain has TRBV9 and TRBJ2-2, with 7 positions matching TRBD2. The CDR3 runs 16 residues. V lost 0 bases, J lost 1 base, and 3 bases stayed unmatched. Germline values: CDR1 SGDLS, CDR2 YYNGEE. CDR3 amino acids: CASSVGGGQNTGELFF. In nucleotides, the CDR3 is TGTGCCAGCAGCGTAGGGGGGGGTCAGAACACCGGGGAGCTGTTTTTT. The complete variable domain, with remaining parts taken from reference TRBV9 and TRBJ2-2, reads DSGVTQTPKHLITATGQRVTLRCSPRSGDLSVYWYQQSLDQGLQFLIQYYNGEERAKGNILERFSAQQFPDLHSELNLSSLELGDSALYFCASSVGGGQNTGELFFGEGSRLTVL.

Here the CDR3 DNA reads TGTGCCAGTATCCCCGGGACAGACAACACTGAAGCTTTCTTT. Amino acid sequence: CASIPGTDNTEAFF. J is TRBJ1-1 and V is TRBV19; 7 bases are shared with TRBD1. The V gene's germline CDR1 is LNHDA and CDR2 SQIVND (reference sequence). The CDR3 runs 14 residues. The V and J ends lost 7 bases and 2 bases, in that order; junction bases with no gene match: 7. Full variable domain (outside the CDR3, taken from reference TRBV19 and TRBJ1-1): DGGITQSPKYLFRKEGQNVTLSCEQNLNHDAMYWYRQDPGQGLRLIYYSQIVNDFQKGDIAEGYSVSREKKESFPLTVTSAQKNPTAFYLCASIPGTDNTEAFFGQGTRLTVV.

DNA of the CDR3: TGTGCCAGCAGCTGGGGACAGGGTGCAGATACGCAGTATTTT. Amino acid sequence: CASSWGQGADTQYF. V and J are TRBV5-6 and TRBJ2-3; 9 bases line up with TRBD1. This CDR3 is 14 amino acids long. The J segment lost 4 bases and the V segment lost 3 bases, leaving 3 bases of the junction unmatched. CDR1 is SGHDT and CDR2 is YYEEEE in the germline V gene.

The rearrangement links TRBV21-1 to TRBJ2-5; TRBD1, as called in the table, went unchecked against the DNA. TRBV21-1 is given as a pseudogene. This CDR3 contains 16 residues. The CDR3 sequence is CASSKARDRWEETQYF. CDR3 DNA: TGTGCCAGCAGCAAAGCCCGGGACAGGTGGGAAGAGACCCAGTACTTC.

The chain carries TRBV7-9 and TRBJ2-2; 9 bases are a match to TRBD1. Germline V gene sequence: CDR1 SEHNR, CDR2 FQNEAQ (reference sequence). The junction had 5 bases not matched to a gene; V was cut back by 1 base and J by 5 bases. The CDR3 contains 16 residues. The chain's CDR3 is CASSLVGTGRTGELFF. The CDR3 region has the DNA TGTGCCAGCAGCTTAGTGGGGACAGGGAGGACCGGGGAGCTGTTTTTT. Full variable domain (rest looked up from reference TRBV7-9 and TRBJ2-2): DTGVSQNPRHKITKRGQNVTFRCDPISEHNRLYWYRQTLGQGPEFLTYFQNEAQLEKSRLLSDRFSAERPKGSFSTLEIQRTEQGDSAMYLCASSLVGTGRTGELFFGEGSRLTVL.

This clone occurred once. The chain couples TRBV18 to TRBJ2-2; D perhaps matches TRBD1 (6 bases). Trimming removed 2 bases at V and 1 base at J, with 11 bases between. Germline CDR1 is KGHSH and CDR2 is LQKENI. The CDR3 is 16 residues long. Written as DNA, the CDR3 is TGTGCCAGCTCACCAGTGGGGGCCCAGAACACCGGGGAGCTGTTTTTT. Protein sequence: CASSPVGAQNTGELFF.

The chain carries TRBV19 and TRBJ1-1; the match to TRBD1 covers 7 bases. V gave up 3 bases and J gave up 7 bases; unmatched junction bases: 5. This CDR3 has 13 amino acids. The V gene's germline CDR1 is LNHDA and CDR2 SQIVND (reference sequence). The CDR3 coding sequence is TGTGCCAGTAGTATTAGGGGGCACGGTGAAGCTTTCTTT. Translating gives CASSIRGHGEAFF.

This rearrangement joins TRBV21-1 to TRBJ2-7; TRBD2 is the table's D call, not checked against the DNA. TRBV21-1 is a documented pseudogene. The CDR3 consists of 13 residues. CDR3 loop: CASRSGTSHEQYF. The CDR3 bases are TGTGCCAGCAGATCCGGGACTAGTCACGAGCAGTACTTC.